Following are 26 T cell receptor beta chains from one sample sequenced in a study of Graves' ophthalmopathy and Graves' hyperthyroidism. The sequenced template was RNA, covering the TCR beta CDR3 region. Second-round multiplex PCR came after first-round RT-PCR with HTBI primers. One entry per CDR3 protein results from TCRdb running MiXCR on the multiplex PCR reads. The sample contains approximately 640,000 distinct CDR3 sequences, roughly 41% of which appear only once. The sequencing sample was made of peripheral blood. The receptors come from an adult man with Graves' ophthalmopathy.

The chain uses TRBV11-2 and TRBJ2-7, with 10 bases lining up with TRBD1. The CDR3 extends over 16 amino acids. V gave up 4 bases and J gave up 6 bases; unmatched junction bases: 12. The germline gives CDR1 SGHAT, CDR2 FQNNGV. CDR3 sequence: CASSCKQTGGRCEQYF. The DNA of the CDR3 is TGTGCCAGCAGCTGTAAACAGACAGGGGGCCGGTGCGAGCAGTACTTC.

Note on this clonotype: The junction shows a germline mismatch at one end, possibly a read error. The chain uses TRBV9 and TRBJ2-3, with D possibly being TRBD1 or TRBD2 (5 bases each). CDR1 SGDLS and CDR2 YYNGEE come from the germline V gene. This CDR3 spans 17 amino acids. The CDR3 here is CASSIGTRLPSTDTQYF. As DNA, the CDR3 is TGCGCCAGCAGCATCGGGACGAGATTACCTAGCACAGATACGCAGTATTTT.

This chain uses TRBV29-1 with TRBJ1-3; 8 bases agree with TRBD1. The junction had 2 bases not matched to a gene; V was cut back by 6 bases and J by 4 bases. Germline values: CDR1 SQVTM, CDR2 ANQGSEA. The length of the CDR3 is 12 residues. CDR3 sequence reads: CSVDRAGNTIYF. Written as DNA, the CDR3 is TGCAGCGTGGACAGGGCGGGAAACACCATATATTTT.

This clonotype was seen at least ten times. The gene calls are TRBV10-3 and TRBJ1-5; the match to TRBD1 covers 7 bases. With 0 bases clipped from V and 1 base from J, the junction kept 9 bases outside the gene matches. The CDR3 is 18 residues long. The germline gives CDR1 ENHRY, CDR2 SYGVKD. CDR3 nucleotide sequence: TGTGCCATCAGTGAGTCGAAACAGGGGAGTGAGAGCAATCAGCCCCAGCATTTT. This encodes CAISESKQGSESNQPQHF.

This clonotype was seen only a few times. V gene TRBV20-1 combines with J gene TRBJ1-4, with D hard to call. Germline loops: CDR1 DFQATT, CDR2 SNEGSKA (reference sequence). Trimming took 0 bases from V and 7 from J, leaving 15 bases between them. The CDR3 loop spans 15 amino acids. Here the CDR3 DNA reads TGCAGTGCTAGAGATTTTTTGGGGTTAAGTGAAAAACTGTTTTTT. This translates into CSARDFLGLSEKLFF.

V usage is TRBV12-3 or TRBV12-4 and J usage is TRBJ1-6, with D uncertain. Trimming cost V 0 bases and J 4 bases, with 13 bases left between them. The CDR3 is 17 amino acids. The CDR3 here is CASSLAGIGSYNSPLHF. Written as DNA, the CDR3 is TGTGCCAGCAGTTTAGCAGGTATAGGTTCATATAATTCACCCCTCCACTTT.

Note on this clonotype: A much larger clonotype is one base distant, so this may be a read error. The chain couples TRBV7-2 to TRBJ2-5; D gene unclear. CDR3 length: 15 residues. Germline assignment: CDR1 SGHTA and CDR2 FQGNSA. CDR3 sequence reads: CASRPHGTTQEAQYF. The CDR3 DNA reads as TGTGCCAGCAGACCCCATGGTACCACACAAGAGGCCCAGTACTTC.

Ten or more counts support this clonotype. The V call is TRBV6-6, the J call TRBJ1-1, with D possibly TRBD1 on 5 matching bases. Trimming took off 2 bases at V and 0 bases at J, with 13 bases between the two ends. Germline CDR1 reads MNHNY; CDR2 reads SVGAGI (reference sequence). CDR3 length equals 16 residues. The CDR3: CASSYPPGGVNTEAFF. The CDR3 nucleotides read TGTGCCAGCAGTTACCCCCCCGGGGGAGTGAACACTGAAGCTTTCTTT.

Ten or more counts support this clonotype. The chain recombines TRBV12-5 with TRBJ1-1, with unresolved D. Trimming pared 2 bases from V and 1 base from J, leaving 5 bases between. The germline V gene encodes CDR1 LGHNT and CDR2 FRNRAP. CDR3 length: 13 amino acids. The CDR3 reads CASGLKGNTEAFF. CDR3 in DNA: TGTGCTAGTGGTTTGAAGGGGAACACTGAAGCTTTCTTT.

This clonotype was detected only a few times. V gene TRBV25-1 combines with J gene TRBJ2-5; 7 bases map to TRBD2. Germline CDR1 MGHDK, CDR2 SYGVNS. The CDR3 loop spans 15 amino acids. With V trimmed by 4 bases and J by 4 bases, 9 bases remained unmatched. CDR3: CASSVSGVKGETQYF. The CDR3 DNA follows: TGTGCCAGCAGTGTGAGCGGGGTGAAAGGAGAGACCCAGTACTTC.

For this clonotype: A read error is possible here, since a much larger clone lies one base away. The rearrangement joins TRBV20-1 to TRBJ1-5; no firm D call. Looked up from germline, CDR1 is DFQATT and CDR2 is SNEGSKA (reference sequence). This CDR3 comprises 12 residues. The CDR3 nucleotides read TGCAGTGCTGGACGGAAAAATCAGCCCCAGCGTTTT. Amino acid sequence: CSAGRKNQPQRF.

With regard to this clonotype: This clone may be a read error of a much larger clone one base away. Given the absence of the conserved phenylalanine or tryptophan at the CDR3 end, a read error is likely. The chain couples TRBV10-3 to TRBJ1-5; D gene unclear. The CDR3 is made up of 14 amino acids. Germline CDR1 and CDR2: ENHRY and SYGVKD. In nucleotides, the CDR3 is TGTGCCAGCAGTTTATCACGCCTGGCAGTAGCCCAGCATTCT. This sequence encodes CASSLSRLAVAQHS.

J is TRBJ1-1 and V is TRBV29-1, with a possible D match to TRBD1 (5 bases). Germline V lookup: CDR1 SQVTM, CDR2 ANQGSEA. This CDR3 is 12 amino acids long. The V end was cut by 6 bases, the J end by 5 bases, with 13 bases between. CDR3 DNA sequence: TGCAGCGTCGAAACGCAGGGTACTGAAGCTTTCTTT. Its translation: CSVETQGTEAFF.

The DNA for the CDR3 is TGTGCCTGGAGTCCGAGGGGGACTGAAGCTTTCTTT. Its translation: CAWSPRGTEAFF. This sequence joins TRBV25-1 and TRBJ1-1; D might be TRBD1 (6 bases). The CDR3 is 12 residues long. The germline V and J ends were trimmed by 11 bases and 5 bases, with 15 bases remaining between them. Germline V lookup: CDR1 MGHDK, CDR2 SYGVNS.

With regard to this clonotype: With a much larger clone just one base away, this may be a read error. V is TRBV7-8 and J is TRBJ2-7; 7 bases are a match to TRBD1. The CDR3 has 12 residues. The V gene's germline CDR1 is SGHVS and CDR2 FQNEAQ. This chain's CDR3 is CASSWDSREQCF. The DNA for the CDR3 is TGTGCCAGCAGCTGGGACAGCCGCGAGCAGTGCTTC. Complete variable domain (other parts from reference TRBV7-8 and TRBJ2-7): GAGVSQSPRYKVAKRGQDVALRCDPISGHVSLFWYQQALGQGPEFLTYFQNEAQLDKSGLPSDRFFAERPEGSVSTLKIQRTQQEDSAVYLCASSWDSREQCFGPGTRLTVT.

The chain employs TRBV5-1 and TRBJ2-1, with 8 bases that match TRBD2. From germline, CDR1 is SGHRS and CDR2 YFSETQ. The CDR3 extends over 15 amino acids. Losses at the gene ends were 0 bases for V and 7 bases for J; bases not matched to a gene: 6. In nucleotides, the CDR3 is TGCGCCAGCAGCTTGGATAGGACTAGCTGGAATGAGCAGTTCTTC. Protein product: CASSLDRTSWNEQFF.

The V gene is TRBV19, the J gene TRBJ2-7; 11 nucleotides align to TRBD1. V was clipped by 7 bases and J by 2 bases; unmatched bases: 7. This CDR3 has 15 amino acids. In germline, CDR1 is LNHDA, CDR2 SQIVND (reference sequence). CDR3 sequence: CASNNPDRGPYEQYF. DNA for the CDR3: TGTGCCAGTAATAATCCGGACAGGGGGCCCTACGAGCAGTACTTC.

This rearrangement joins TRBV20-1 to TRBJ1-1; TRBD1 aligns across 10 bases. V was clipped by 1 base and J by 7 bases; unmatched bases: 9. Per the germline V gene, CDR1 is DFQATT and CDR2 is SNEGSKA (reference sequence). This CDR3 has 15 residues. The CDR3, as DNA: TGCAGTGCTAGAGCCATCGACAGGGGGCGAAGTGAAGCTTTCTTT. It encodes CSARAIDRGRSEAFF.

The chain is built from TRBV5-8 and TRBJ1-4; possible D gene TRBD1, 6 bases. Germline V lookup: CDR1 SGHTS, CDR2 YDEGEE. The CDR3 is 16 residues long. The germline V and J ends were trimmed by 4 bases and 8 bases, with 21 bases remaining between them. For the CDR3, the DNA is TGTGCCAGCAGCCGCGCAGGAGGGGGGGAGGTCGAAAAACTGTTTTTT. The encoded protein is CASSRAGGGEVEKLFF.

V and J are TRBV6-1 and TRBJ1-1; D is unclear. CDR3 length: 13 residues. CDR1 is MNHNS and CDR2 is SASEGT in the germline V gene. V dropped 6 bases and J dropped 8 bases, with 16 bases sitting between them. This CDR3 reads CASRPSGKREAFF. The CDR3 nucleotides are TGTGCCAGCAGGCCTTCGGGAAAGAGAGAAGCTTTCTTT.

The chain carries TRBV27 and TRBJ1-2; no clear D gene. Per germline, CDR1 MNHEY and CDR2 SMNVEV (reference sequence). The V end was cut by 8 bases, the J end by 2 bases, with 12 bases between. The CDR3 runs to 13 residues. CDR3 protein: CASGLTENYGYTF. The DNA for the CDR3 is TGTGCCAGCGGTCTTACGGAAAACTATGGCTACACCTTC.

This clonotype was observed many times. The genes are TRBV29-1 and TRBJ1-5; TRBD1 might be the D (5 bases). The CDR3 length is 12 residues. Germline assignment: CDR1 SQVTM and CDR2 ANQGSEA. V lost 5 bases, J lost 1 base, and 6 bases lay in between. The CDR3 reads CSVRDSNQPQHF. The CDR3, as DNA: TGCAGCGTTCGGGACAGCAATCAGCCCCAGCATTTT.

This clonotype has only a few counts. V usage is TRBV5-6 and J usage is TRBJ1-5; 10 bases map to TRBD1. From germline, CDR1 is SGHDT and CDR2 YYEEEE. The CDR3 has 15 residues. The trim removed 3 bases at V and 7 bases at J, leaving 7 bases unmatched. The CDR3 spells CASSWGTGAPQPQHF. CDR3 nucleotide sequence: TGTGCCAGCAGCTGGGGGACAGGGGCTCCCCAGCCCCAGCATTTT.

Details on this clonotype: This CDR3 fails to terminate in the conserved phenylalanine or tryptophan, so it likely reflects a read error. The chain recombines TRBV3-1 with TRBJ1-6, with 7 bases identical to TRBD1. The CDR3 is 16 amino acids. Germline V gene sequence: CDR1 LGHDT, CDR2 YNNKEL (reference sequence). Trimming removed 3 bases from V and 5 bases from J; junction bases left unmatched: 7. CDR3 DNA sequence: TGTGCCAGCAGCCATAAGGGGGCTGGGAATAATTCACCCCTCCACCTT. Protein sequence: CASSHKGAGNNSPLHL.

This clonotype was counted many times. The rearrangement links TRBV6-6 to TRBJ1-1, with D possibly matching TRBD1 (5 bases). This CDR3 is built from 13 residues. Germline CDR1 and CDR2: MNHNY and SVGAGI (reference sequence). The V gene lost 2 bases and the J gene lost 3 bases, with 7 bases spanning the gap. The CDR3 loop reads CASSYTGDTEAFF. CDR3 in DNA: TGTGCCAGCAGTTACACAGGAGACACTGAAGCTTTCTTT.

The chain links TRBV2 to TRBJ2-7; D is unresolved. Germline loops: CDR1 SNHLY, CDR2 FYNNEI. The CDR3 sequence is 10 residues long. Trimming cost V 7 bases and J 2 bases, with 3 bases left between them. The CDR3 loop reads CASTTYEQYF. CDR3 bases: TGTGCCAGCACGACCTACGAGCAGTACTTC.